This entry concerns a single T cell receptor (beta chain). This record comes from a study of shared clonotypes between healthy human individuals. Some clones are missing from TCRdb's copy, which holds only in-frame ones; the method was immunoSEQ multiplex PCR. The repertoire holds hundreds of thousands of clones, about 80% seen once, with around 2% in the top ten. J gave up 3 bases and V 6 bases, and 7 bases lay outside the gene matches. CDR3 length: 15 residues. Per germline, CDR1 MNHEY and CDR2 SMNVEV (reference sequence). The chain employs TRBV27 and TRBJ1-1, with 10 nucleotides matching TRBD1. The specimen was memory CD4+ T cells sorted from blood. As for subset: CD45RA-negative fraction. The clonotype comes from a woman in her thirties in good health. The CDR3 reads CASRKGQGSDTEAFF. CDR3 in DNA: TGTGCCAGCAGGAAGGGACAGGGGAGCGACACTGAAGCTTTCTTT.